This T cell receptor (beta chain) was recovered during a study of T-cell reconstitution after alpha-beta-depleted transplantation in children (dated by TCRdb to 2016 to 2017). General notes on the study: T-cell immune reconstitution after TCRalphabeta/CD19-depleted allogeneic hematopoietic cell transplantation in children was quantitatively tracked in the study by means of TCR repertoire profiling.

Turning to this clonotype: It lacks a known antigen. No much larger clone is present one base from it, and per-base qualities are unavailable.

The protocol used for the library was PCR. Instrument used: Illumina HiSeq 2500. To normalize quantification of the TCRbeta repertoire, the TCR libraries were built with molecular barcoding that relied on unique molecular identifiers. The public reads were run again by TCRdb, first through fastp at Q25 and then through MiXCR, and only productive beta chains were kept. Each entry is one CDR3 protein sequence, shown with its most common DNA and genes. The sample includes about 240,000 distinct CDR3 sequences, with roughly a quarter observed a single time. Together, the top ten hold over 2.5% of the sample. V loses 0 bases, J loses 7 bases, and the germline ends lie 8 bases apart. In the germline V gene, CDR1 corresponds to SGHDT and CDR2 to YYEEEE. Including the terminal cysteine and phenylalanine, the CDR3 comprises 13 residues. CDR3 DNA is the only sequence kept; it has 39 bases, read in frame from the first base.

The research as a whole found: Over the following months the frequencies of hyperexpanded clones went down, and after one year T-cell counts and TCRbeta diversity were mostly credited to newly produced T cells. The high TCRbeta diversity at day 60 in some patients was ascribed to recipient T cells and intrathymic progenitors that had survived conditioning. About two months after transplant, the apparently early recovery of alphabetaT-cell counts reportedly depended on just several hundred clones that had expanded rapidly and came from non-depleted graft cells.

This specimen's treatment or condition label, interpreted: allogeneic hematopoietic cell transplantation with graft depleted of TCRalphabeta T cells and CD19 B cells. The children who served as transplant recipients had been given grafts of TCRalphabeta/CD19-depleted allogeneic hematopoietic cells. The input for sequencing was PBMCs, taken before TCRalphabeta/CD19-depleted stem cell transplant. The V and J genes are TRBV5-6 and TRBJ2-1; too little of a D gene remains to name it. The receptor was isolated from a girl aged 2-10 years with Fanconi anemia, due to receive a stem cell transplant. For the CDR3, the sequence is CASSLGRRNEQFF. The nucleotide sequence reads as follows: TGTGCCAGCAGCTTGGGCAGGCGTAATGAGCAGTTCTTC. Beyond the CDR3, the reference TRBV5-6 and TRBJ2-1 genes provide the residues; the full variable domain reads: DAGVTQSPTHLIKTRGQQVTLRCSPKSGHDTVSWYQQALGQGPQFIFQYYEEEERQRGNFPDRFSGHQFPNYSSELNVNALLLGDSALYLCASSLGRRNEQFFGPGTRLTVL.